This entry features one T cell receptor (beta chain) sequence. V lost 4 bases and J 5 bases, leaving 15 bases between the germline ends. Germline CDR1 and CDR2: SGHRS and YFSETQ. The CDR3 runs to 14 residues. TCRdb keeps only in-frame clones here, not all; method: immunoSEQ multiplex PCR. The profile shows 180,000 or so clones, 93% of them singletons. The entry originates in a study of control samples from healthy donors and cancer patients. The gene calls are TRBV5-1 and TRBJ2-5; D might be TRBD1 or TRBD2, each matching 5 bases. The specimen was blood. The sequence derives from an older woman in good health. The CDR3 DNA follows: TGCGCCAGCAGCATCCGGGACCCACAGGAGACCCAGTACTTC. It codes for CASSIRDPQETQYF.